The clone carrying this T cell receptor (beta chain) showed up just a few times. Its antigen is unknown. This sample was included in a study of beta chain features in type 1 diabetes. The CDR3 sequence is 14 residues long. Trimming at V came to 1 base and at J to 5 bases, leaving 3 bases not matched to a gene. CDR1 and CDR2 (germline): LNHDA, SQIVND (reference sequence). The authors took one heparinised blood draw, averaging approximately 120 mL, from each donor. Study-wide results and limits: Patients and controls would share equally any PCR tilt toward shorter templates. Naive, central memory and Treg TCRB repertoires seemed to resemble each other more closely in patients than they did in healthy donors.

The isolated RNA, all of it, was reverse transcribed, so expressed TCRB transcripts were what got sequenced. Repertoires were generated with immunoSEQ multiplex PCR, while TCRdb's copy carries only in-frame clones and drops some. The top ten clones hold roughly 0.017% of a sample with over 350,000 clones, over 12% of them seen once. The chain couples TRBV19 to TRBJ2-5; 8 bases agree with TRBD1. This receptor was identified in a woman between 18 and 29 years old in good health. The sequenced sample consisted of naive CD4+ T cells from blood. CDR3 sequence: CASSIGTGLETQYF. In DNA, the CDR3 is TGTGCCAGTAGTATAGGGACAGGGCTCGAGACCCAGTACTTC.